Below, one TCR beta chain is given with its context. These data belong to a study of glioma-infiltrating T cells after dendritic cell vaccination. Sequencing was performed with immunoSEQ multiplex PCR; in TCRdb, only in-frame clones are kept and a portion is missing. The sample has about 64,000 clones, roughly 80% seen once; the top ten hold about 10%. Per germline, CDR1 SGHVS and CDR2 FQNEAQ. The CDR3 has 14 residues. The V end was cut by 1 base, the J end by 8 bases, with 12 bases between. The rearrangement links TRBV7-8 to TRBJ2-4; tentatively, D is TRBD1 (5 bases). The sequencing here drew on blood, taken before dendritic cell vaccination. The sequence derives from a human donor with glioblastoma. The CDR3 DNA follows: TGTGCCAGCAGCTTAGTAGGCAGGGTGGACATTCAGTACTTC. Translated, it gives CASSLVGRVDIQYF.